This entry is about one T cell receptor (beta chain). The data originate from a study of B cell selection in AIRE deficiency. The protocol was immunoSEQ multiplex PCR, while the TCRdb copy is restricted to in-frame clones and leaves out a portion. The sample yields 20,000 to 25,000 clones, about 95% seen once. Sorted regulatory T cells were CD4-positive, CD25-high and CD127-low or negative. CDR1 and CDR2 (germline): SGHKS, YYEKEE (reference sequence). This CDR3 has 13 residues. The sequence came from a human donor with AIRE deficiency. What was sequenced was Tregs sorted from PBMCs. The chain links TRBV5-5 to TRBJ2-5, with D hard to call. The J call is uncertain, as TRBJ2-7 better fits the DNA end. The CDR3 DNA follows: TGTGCCAGCAACTCCCCGGGTCCCTACGAGCAGTACTTC. Translated: CASNSPGPYEQYF.